This TCR beta chain was captured in a study of T cell responses to AZD1222 COVID-19 vaccine. The CDR3 has 14 amino acids. The J segment lost 2 bases and the V segment lost 4 bases, leaving 4 bases of the junction unmatched. CDR1 and CDR2 from the germline V gene are SGHRS and YFSETQ. Produced via immunoSEQ multiplex PCR; TCRdb's table is partial and in-frame only. The profile shows around 110,000 clones, 75% to 90% of them singletons. The input for sequencing was peripheral blood, taken on day 0 of AZD1222 vaccination. V gene TRBV5-1 combines with J gene TRBJ1-2, with 8 bases that match TRBD1. This clonotype was obtained from an adult in good health. CDR3 bases: TGCGCCAGCAGCCCGGACAGGGTAAACTATGGCTACACCTTC. This gives the protein CASSPDRVNYGYTF.